The next 32 T cell receptor beta chains were all read from a single sample in a study of cytomegalovirus exposure and HLA in healthy donors. Use of 60 Vbeta and 13 Jbeta primers characterized the PCR. Clones were sequenced by immunoSEQ multiplex PCR, and TCRdb holds only the in-frame ones, with some missing. The sample records about 200,000 clones, about 80% being singletons. Sequences were obtained from PBMCs. The receptors were gathered from a male donor in good health and CMV-seronegative.

As DNA, the CDR3 is TGCGCCAGTAAAGACAGTGATAGCAATCAGCCCCAGCATTTT. It yields the protein CASKDSDSNQPQHF. This chain uses TRBV5-1 with TRBJ1-5, with D possibly being TRBD1 (5 bases). V was trimmed by 8 bases and J by 0 bases, leaving 12 bases between them. Germline values: CDR1 SGHRS, CDR2 YFSETQ. There are 14 residues in the CDR3.

The rearrangement joins TRBV27 to TRBJ2-3, with D unclear. Germline V gene sequence: CDR1 MNHEY, CDR2 SMNVEV (reference sequence). This CDR3 is built from 15 residues. V lost 4 bases to trimming and J lost 5 bases, with 16 bases between them. The CDR3 sequence is CASSCDTRSGDTQYF. DNA for the CDR3: TGTGCCAGCAGTTGCGACACCCGAAGTGGAGATACGCAGTATTTT.

This clone was detected only a few times. The chain uses TRBV5-1 and TRBJ1-2; D remains ambiguous. The CDR3 extends over 14 amino acids. The V and J ends lost 0 bases and 1 base respectively, with 7 bases between them. The germline V gene encodes CDR1 SGHRS and CDR2 YFSETQ. The CDR3 sequence: CASSLVAVNYGYTF. The DNA of the CDR3 is TGCGCCAGCAGCTTGGTAGCAGTTAACTATGGCTACACCTTC. The full variable domain, its missing parts supplied by reference TRBV5-1 and TRBJ1-2, is KAGVTQTPRYLIKTRGQQVTLSCSPISGHRSVSWYQQTPGQGLQFLFEYFSETQRNKGNFPGRFSGRQFSNSRSEMNVSTLELGDSALYLCASSLVAVNYGYTFGSGTRLTVV.

The CDR3 here is CASSHNIPGQGYNEQFF. The CDR3 DNA reads as TGCGCCAGCAGCCATAACATCCCGGGACAGGGATACAATGAGCAGTTCTTC. The chain couples TRBV5-1 to TRBJ2-1; 9 bases match TRBD1. V gave up 4 bases and J gave up 4 bases; unmatched junction bases: 12. CDR3 length: 17 residues. CDR1 is SGHRS, CDR2 YFSETQ, per germline. The whole variable domain, filled in from reference TRBV5-1 and TRBJ2-1, reads KAGVTQTPRYLIKTRGQQVTLSCSPISGHRSVSWYQQTPGQGLQFLFEYFSETQRNKGNFPGRFSGRQFSNSRSEMNVSTLELGDSALYLCASSHNIPGQGYNEQFFGPGTRLTVL.

The chain couples TRBV5-1 to TRBJ2-3, with D perhaps matching TRBD2 (6 bases). V dropped 2 bases and J dropped 1 base, with 11 bases sitting between them. The CDR3 is 15 residues long. In germline, CDR1 is SGHRS, CDR2 YFSETQ. The CDR3 region has the DNA TGCGCCAGCAGCTTAGGATGGGGGGGCACAGATACGCAGTATTTT. As protein: CASSLGWGGTDTQYF.

The rearrangement uses TRBV5-1 and TRBJ2-3; D is possibly TRBD2 (6 bases). The CDR3 covers 15 residues. V was cut by 0 bases and J by 3 bases, with 11 bases left in between. CDR1 SGHRS and CDR2 YFSETQ come from the germline V gene. The CDR3 region has the DNA TGCGCCAGCAGCTTGGGGTCAGGGAGGACAGATACGCAGTATTTT. Protein product: CASSLGSGRTDTQYF.

The chain couples TRBV6-5 to TRBJ1-2; 8 positions match TRBD1. The CDR3 consists of 13 residues. Germline CDR1 MNHEY, CDR2 SVGAGI. The junction had 5 bases not matched to a gene; V was cut back by 4 bases and J by 7 bases. The chain's CDR3 is CASSSTGGGGYTF. Here the CDR3 DNA reads TGTGCCAGCAGTTCAACAGGGGGTGGTGGCTACACCTTC.

The chain links TRBV27 to TRBJ2-7; a weak D match, TRBD1 (6 bases). Germline lookup yields CDR1 MNHEY and CDR2 SMNVEV (reference sequence). The CDR3 spans 14 residues. With 3 bases removed from V and 3 bases from J, the gap between germline ends came to 12 bases. Here the CDR3 reads CASSFRGLGYEQYF. The CDR3 nucleotides are TGTGCCAGCAGTTTTAGGGGGTTGGGCTACGAGCAGTACTTC.

This chain joins TRBV5-4 and TRBJ1-2, with 9 bases that match TRBD1. The CDR3 runs 14 residues. V was pared by 0 bases and J by 7 bases, with 4 bases of the junction left unmatched. Germline assignment: CDR1 SGHNT and CDR2 YYREEE (reference sequence). CDR3 residues: CASSLGTGEGGYTF. CDR3 bases: TGTGCCAGCAGCTTGGGGACAGGGGAAGGTGGCTACACCTTC.

The chain has TRBV9 and TRBJ1-2, with D unresolved. Germline CDR1 and CDR2: SGDLS and YYNGEE. The CDR3 has 15 amino acids. Trimming took off 0 bases at V and 4 bases at J, with 13 bases between the two ends. Here the CDR3 DNA reads TGTGCCAGCAGCGTAGCTACGCACCTCCCCTATGGCTACACCTTC. It codes for CASSVATHLPYGYTF.

This clone was detected once. This chain uses TRBV11-2 with TRBJ1-6, with TRBD1 as a possible D gene (6 bases). Germline CDR1 is SGHAT and CDR2 is FQNNGV. The ends were cut back, 5 bases at V and 10 bases at J, with 21 bases in the middle. CDR3 length: 16 residues. CDR3 in amino acids: CASSPSPGQSRSPLHF. The DNA of the CDR3 is TGTGCCAGCAGCCCCTCTCCCGGACAGTCTAGGTCACCCCTCCACTTT.

J is TRBJ2-2 and V is TRBV5-5; D gene unclear. V lost 0 bases and J 6 bases, leaving 3 bases between the germline ends. From germline, CDR1 is SGHKS and CDR2 YYEKEE (reference sequence). This CDR3 is 12 amino acids long. CDR3 residues: CASSLAAGELFF. CDR3 in DNA: TGTGCCAGCAGCTTGGCCGCCGGGGAGCTGTTTTTT.

The genes are TRBV4-3 and TRBJ2-5; 11 positions match TRBD2. CDR3 length: 18 residues. J gave up 1 base and V 4 bases, and 11 bases lay outside the gene matches. Looked up from germline, CDR1 is LGHNA and CDR2 is YSLEER. CDR3 region: CASSLRLAGSSGQETQYF. In nucleotides, the CDR3 is TGCGCCAGCAGCCTTCGACTAGCGGGGAGCTCTGGCCAAGAGACCCAGTACTTC.

The rearrangement links TRBV7-2 to TRBJ2-3; tentative D call: TRBD2 (7 bases). Germline loops: CDR1 SGHTA, CDR2 FQGNSA. V was trimmed by 6 bases and J by 5 bases, leaving 18 bases between them. CDR3 length equals 15 residues. The CDR3 nucleotides read TGTGCCAGCAGTCTCCTGGCGGGGGCGGGAGATACGCAGTATTTT. It is translated as CASSLLAGAGDTQYF.

The chain links TRBV18 to TRBJ2-5; 8 bases fit TRBD1. The CDR3 has 16 amino acids. The V segment lost 2 bases and the J segment 3 bases; nucleotides outside the gene matches: 8. Germline lookup yields CDR1 KGHSH and CDR2 LQKENI. The chain's CDR3 is CASSPVDRDSEETQYF. CDR3 sequence (DNA): TGTGCCAGCTCACCAGTGGACAGGGATTCGGAAGAGACCCAGTACTTC.

This chain uses TRBV7-2 with TRBJ1-1, with a possible D match to TRBD1 (6 bases). Germline assignment: CDR1 SGHTA and CDR2 FQGNSA. This CDR3 comprises 14 residues. The V gene lost 6 bases and the J gene lost 0 bases, with 11 bases spanning the gap. Here the CDR3 DNA reads TGTGCCAGCAGGGGGGACACTTTGAACACTGAAGCTTTCTTT. This gives the protein CASRGDTLNTEAFF.

The chain combines TRBV30 with TRBJ2-1; 12 nucleotides match TRBD2. After removal of 4 bases from V and 2 bases from J, the junction contained 12 bases not matched to a gene. The CDR3 sequence is 18 residues long. Germline values: CDR1 GTSNPN, CDR2 SVGIG (reference sequence). The CDR3 loop reads CAWTSGLAGIIAYNEQFF. The CDR3, as DNA: TGTGCCTGGACTAGTGGACTAGCGGGGATTATTGCCTACAATGAGCAGTTCTTC. Combining the CDR3 with reference TRBV30 and TRBJ2-1 gives the whole variable domain SQTIHQWPATLVQPVGSPLSLECTVEGTSNPNLYWYRQAAGRGLQLLFYSVGIGQISSEVPQNLSASRPQDRQFILSSKKLLLSDSGFYLCAWTSGLAGIIAYNEQFFGPGTRLTVL.

This rearrangement joins TRBV7-9 to TRBJ2-6, with 7 bases lining up with TRBD1. The germline gives CDR1 SEHNR, CDR2 FQNEAQ (reference sequence). The CDR3 spans 18 residues. V lost 3 bases and J lost 0; bases outside the gene matches: 8. CDR3 sequence (DNA): TGTGCCAGCAGCTTGACAGGGACCGACCCCTCTGGGGCCAACGTCCTGACTTTC. It is translated as CASSLTGTDPSGANVLTF.

This sequence joins TRBV11-1 and TRBJ1-2; 8 nucleotides agree with TRBD1. Germline V gene lookup returns CDR1 SGHAT and CDR2 FQDESV (reference sequence). V dropped 5 bases and J dropped 8; count of bases not matched to a gene: 10. The CDR3 is made up of 14 amino acids. DNA of the CDR3: TGTGCCAGCAGCCGATCGGGCCAGGGGGCCGGCTACACCTTC. As protein: CASSRSGQGAGYTF.

Of note for this clone: Other nucleotide sequences in the sample specify the same CDR3. The V gene is TRBV19, the J gene TRBJ1-5, with 8 bases fitting TRBD1. The germline V gene has CDR1 LNHDA and CDR2 SQIVND (reference sequence). The CDR3 is 14 residues long. With 6 bases clipped from V and 2 bases from J, the junction kept 3 bases outside the gene matches. The CDR3, as DNA: TGTGCCAGTAGCGGACAGGGAGGCAATCAGCCCCAGCATTTT. Translation gives CASSGQGGNQPQHF.

Of note for this clone: The sample holds other DNA sequences that translate to the same CDR3. This rearrangement joins TRBV27 to TRBJ2-1, with 9 bases matching TRBD2. From germline, CDR1 is MNHEY and CDR2 SMNVEV (reference sequence). This CDR3 is 14 amino acids long. V lost 7 bases, J lost 5 bases, and 6 bases stayed unmatched. This CDR3 reads CASTGLAGNNEQFF. The DNA of the CDR3 is TGTGCCAGCACTGGGCTAGCGGGGAACAATGAGCAGTTCTTC.

V gene TRBV28 combines with J gene TRBJ1-1; possible D gene TRBD1, 5 bases. The ends were cut back, 9 bases at V and 13 bases at J, with 24 bases in the middle. Germline values: CDR1 MDHEN, CDR2 SYDVKM. This CDR3 has 13 residues. The CDR3 spells CARTLDRLGRGFF. The DNA of the CDR3 is TGTGCCAGAACTTTAGACAGACTAGGAAGAGGTTTCTTT. The entire variable domain, with the rest obtained from reference TRBV28 and TRBJ1-1, is as follows: DVKVTQSSRYLVKRTGEKVFLECVQDMDHENMFWYRQDPGLGLRLIYFSYDVKMKEKGDIPEGYSVSREKKERFSLILESASTNQTSMYLCARTLDRLGRGFFGQGTRLTVV.

V gene TRBV11-1 combines with J gene TRBJ1-1; 7 bases fit TRBD1. The V gene's germline CDR1 is SGHAT and CDR2 FQDESV (reference sequence). The CDR3 runs to 15 residues. Trimming cost V 0 bases and J 7 bases; bases outside gene matches: 8. The CDR3 DNA reads TGTGCCAGCAGCTTAGCCCTACAGGGGCCCTATGAAGCTTTCTTT. It yields the protein CASSLALQGPYEAFF. Full variable domain (outside the CDR3, taken from reference TRBV11-1 and TRBJ1-1): EAEVAQSPRYKITEKSQAVAFWCDPISGHATLYWYRQILGQGPELLVQFQDESVVDDSQLPKDRFSAERLKGVDSTLKIQPAELGDSAMYLCASSLALQGPYEAFFGQGTRLTVV.

The chain joins TRBV19 to TRBJ2-1, with 10 bases aligning to TRBD2. V shed 5 bases and J 5 bases; nucleotides not matched to a gene: 6. Germline V gene lookup returns CDR1 LNHDA and CDR2 SQIVND (reference sequence). This CDR3 has 15 residues. CDR3 sequence reads: CASSELAGANNEQFF. The CDR3 region has the DNA TGTGCCAGTAGTGAGCTAGCGGGAGCAAACAATGAGCAGTTCTTC.

In this sample, this clone turned up a few times. The chain is built from TRBV4-2 and TRBJ2-7; 7 bases agree with TRBD1. The CDR3 spans 13 residues. Germline V gene sequence: CDR1 LGHNA, CDR2 YNFKEQ. V trimming: 3 bases; J trimming: 5 bases; junction bases outside the gene matches: 4. CDR3 in DNA: TGTGCCAGCAGCCAGTACAGGGGAGACGAGCAGTACTTC. Translated, it gives CASSQYRGDEQYF.

This sequence joins TRBV10-3 and TRBJ2-5; 7 bases are a match to TRBD2. The CDR3 runs 12 residues. CDR1 is ENHRY and CDR2 is SYGVKD in the germline V gene. V was clipped by 1 base and J by 11 bases; unmatched bases: 4. The CDR3 here is CAISEYREEQYF. CDR3 coding DNA: TGTGCCATCAGTGAGTATCGGGAGGAGCAGTACTTC.

V is TRBV28 and J is TRBJ1-3; 7 nucleotides match TRBD1. Trimming at V came to 1 base and at J to 2 bases, leaving 5 bases not matched to a gene. Germline CDR1 and CDR2: MDHEN and SYDVKM. There are 16 residues in the CDR3. CDR3 region: CASSLYRGEAGNTIYF. The CDR3 nucleotides read TGTGCCAGCAGTTTATACAGGGGTGAGGCTGGAAACACCATATATTTT.

The chain has TRBV6-5 and TRBJ2-5; TRBD2 might be the D (6 bases). The end of the DNA fits TRBJ2-7 better, so the J call may be wrong. The CDR3 has 13 amino acids. Per the germline V gene, CDR1 is MNHEY and CDR2 is SVGAGI. The CDR3 sequence is CASSYSGGGEQYF. CDR3 DNA sequence: TGTGCCAGCAGTTACTCCGGGGGAGGCGAGCAGTACTTC.

The rearrangement links TRBV19 to TRBJ1-2; no firm D call. Trimming shortened V by 9 bases and J by 1 base, and 12 bases separated the two germline ends. From germline, CDR1 is LNHDA and CDR2 SQIVND (reference sequence). The CDR3 totals 13 residues. The CDR3 is CARTTKDNYGYTF. CDR3 coding DNA: TGTGCCAGGACAACAAAGGATAACTATGGCTACACCTTC. The full variable domain, completed using reference TRBV19 and TRBJ1-2, is DGGITQSPKYLFRKEGQNVTLSCEQNLNHDAMYWYRQDPGQGLRLIYYSQIVNDFQKGDIAEGYSVSREKKESFPLTVTSAQKNPTAFYLCARTTKDNYGYTFGSGTRLTVV.

The rearrangement uses TRBV5-1 and TRBJ2-1; weak D call: TRBD2 (5 bases). The CDR3 covers 14 residues. Germline V lookup: CDR1 SGHRS, CDR2 YFSETQ. Trimming pared 0 bases from V and 8 bases from J, leaving 12 bases between. DNA of the CDR3: TGCGCCAGCAGCTTGGCCGGAGGATTGCATGAGCAGTTCTTC. This sequence encodes CASSLAGGLHEQFF.

CDR3 residues: CASSMRNYEQYF. The DNA for the CDR3 is TGTGCCAGCAGCATGCGAAACTACGAGCAGTACTTC. V usage is TRBV5-4 and J usage is TRBJ2-7; D gene ambiguous. CDR1 and CDR2 from the germline V gene are SGHNT and YYREEE (reference sequence). Deletions cut 4 bases from V and 3 bases from J, with 8 bases between. This CDR3 comprises 12 residues.

This rearrangement joins TRBV28 to TRBJ1-1; 9 bases are a match to TRBD1. The CDR3 spans 16 residues. Germline values: CDR1 MDHEN, CDR2 SYDVKM. The V segment lost 4 bases and the J segment 0 bases; nucleotides outside the gene matches: 6. The DNA for the CDR3 is TGTGCCAGCAGTTCCGGGACAGGGAGTATGAACACTGAAGCTTTCTTT. It translates to CASSSGTGSMNTEAFF.